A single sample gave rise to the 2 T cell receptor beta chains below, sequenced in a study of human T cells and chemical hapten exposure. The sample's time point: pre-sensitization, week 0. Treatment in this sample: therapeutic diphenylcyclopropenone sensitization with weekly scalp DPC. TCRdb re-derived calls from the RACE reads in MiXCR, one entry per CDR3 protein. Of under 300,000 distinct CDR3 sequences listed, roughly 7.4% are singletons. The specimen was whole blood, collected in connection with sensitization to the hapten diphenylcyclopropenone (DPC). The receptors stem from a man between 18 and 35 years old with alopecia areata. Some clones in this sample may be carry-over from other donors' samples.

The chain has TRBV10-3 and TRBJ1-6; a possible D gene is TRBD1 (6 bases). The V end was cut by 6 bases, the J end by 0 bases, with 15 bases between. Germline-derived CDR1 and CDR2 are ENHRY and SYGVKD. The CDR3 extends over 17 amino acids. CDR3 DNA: TGTGCCATCAGGCCCGGGACATTGAGCTCCTATAATTCACCCCTCCACTTT. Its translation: CAIRPGTLSSYNSPLHF.

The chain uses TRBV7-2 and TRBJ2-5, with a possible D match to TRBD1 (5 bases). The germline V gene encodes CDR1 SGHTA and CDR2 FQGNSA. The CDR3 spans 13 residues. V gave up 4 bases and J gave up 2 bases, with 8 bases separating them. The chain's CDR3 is CASSSRQQETQYF. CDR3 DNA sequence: TGTGCCAGCAGCTCTCGACAGCAAGAGACCCAGTACTTC.